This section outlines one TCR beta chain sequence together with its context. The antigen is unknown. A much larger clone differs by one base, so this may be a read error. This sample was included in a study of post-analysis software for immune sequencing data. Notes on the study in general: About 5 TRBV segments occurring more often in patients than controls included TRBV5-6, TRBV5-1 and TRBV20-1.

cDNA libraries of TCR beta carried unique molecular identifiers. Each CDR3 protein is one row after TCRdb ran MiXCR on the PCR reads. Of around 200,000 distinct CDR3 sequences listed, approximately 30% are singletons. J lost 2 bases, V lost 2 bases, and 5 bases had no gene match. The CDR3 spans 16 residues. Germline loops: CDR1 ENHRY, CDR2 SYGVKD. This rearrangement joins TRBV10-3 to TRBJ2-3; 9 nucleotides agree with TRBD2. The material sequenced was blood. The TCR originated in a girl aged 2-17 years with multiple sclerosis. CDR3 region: CAISEELAGFTDTQYF. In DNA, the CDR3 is TGTGCCATCAGTGAGGAACTAGCGGGCTTCACAGATACGCAGTATTTT.